This T cell receptor beta chain came from a study of blood T cell repertoires in COVID-19. About the study: The cDNA or gDNA used as material had been derived from T cells, B-cell-depleted T cells, or PBMCs.

Generated by immunoSEQ multiplex PCR, the TCRdb table keeps only in-frame clones and is missing some. Found here are some 120,000 clones, around four fifths of them singletons; the top ten hold roughly 0.89%. Germline assignment: CDR1 MNHEY and CDR2 SVGAGI. The CDR3 totals 15 residues. Trimming shortened V by 4 bases and J by 5 bases, and 15 bases separated the two germline ends. Sequencing was done on a sample of peripheral blood. The TCR comes from a woman in her seventies with acute or convalescent COVID-19. This chain joins TRBV6-5 and TRBJ1-5; weak D call: TRBD1 (6 bases). The CDR3 DNA reads TGTGCCAGCAGTTCTGCGGGCAGGGGTTATCAGCCCCAGCATTTT. This gives the protein CASSSAGRGYQPQHF.